This is a list of T cell receptor beta chains from one sample in a study of regulatory T cells in long-lasting Graves disease. MiXCR, run by TCRdb on the multiplex PCR reads, gives a single entry per CDR3 protein. The sample has around 480,000 distinct CDR3 sequences, around 15% seen once. The sample also formed part of further work on T cells in Graves' hyperthyroidism and ophthalmopathy.

The source was peripheral blood mononuclear cells (PBMCs), collected at new diagnosis, from a patient treated with antithyroid drugs. The origin of the receptors is a man aged 35 to 55 with Graves disease. CDR3s include the opening cysteine and the closing phenylalanine or tryptophan. The D gene is left open where the match is weak. Where a row states a size, it is once, few, many or the class of an expanded clone; other rows omit it.

v_gene	abundance	j_gene	d_gene	CDR3nt	CDR3aa
TRBV12-3/TRBV12-4	many	TRBJ1-1	NA	TGTGCCAGCAGTCGCTCAGGGAGGACTGAAGCTTTCTTT	CASSRSGRTEAFF
TRBV12-3/TRBV12-4	many	TRBJ2-1	NA	TGTGCCAGCAGTTTGTTGGGTGAGCAGTTCTTC	CASSLLGEQFF
TRBV11-2	many	TRBJ2-1	NA	TGTGCCAGCAGCCCCGCAGGTCCCTACAATGAGCAGTTCTTC	CASSPAGPYNEQFF
TRBV20-1	many	TRBJ2-5	TRBD2	TGCAGTGCTACCCGACTAGCGGGACCTAAAGAGACCCAGTACTTC	CSATRLAGPKETQYF
TRBV20-1	NA	TRBJ1-2	TRBD1	TGCAGTGTCACGACAGGGACAGAAGATGGCTACACCTTC	CSVTTGTEDGYTF
TRBV5-6	many	TRBJ1-1	TRBD1	TGTGCCAGCAGCTCGTATCGGACAGGGGTTTGGGCTAAAGCTTTCTTT	CASSSYRTGVWAKAFF
TRBV27	few	TRBJ2-6	NA	TGTGCCAGCAGTTTTACTCACCCTGGGGCCAACGTCCTGACTTTC	CASSFTHPGANVLTF
TRBV18	many	TRBJ2-7	TRBD2	TGTGCCAGCTCACCGGGACTAGCAACCTACGAGCAGTACTTC	CASSPGLATYEQYF
TRBV5-1	many	TRBJ2-7	NA	TGCGCCAGCAGCTTGCGAGCTAGCGTCCACGAGCAGTACTTC	CASSLRASVHEQYF
TRBV7-2	many	TRBJ2-1	NA	TGTGCCAGCAGCTGGGACCTATTGAATGAGCAGTTCTTC	CASSWDLLNEQFF
TRBV29-1	few	TRBJ2-5	NA	TGCAGCGGACGGGACGGCTTGTCCCAGTACTTC	CSGRDGLSQYF
TRBV20-1	few	TRBJ1-6	NA	TGCAGCTTGAGAGAAACCTATAATTCACCCCTCCACTTT	CSLRETYNSPLHF
TRBV2	many	TRBJ2-1	NA	TGTGCCAGCAGTGCAAGCTCCTACAATGAGCAGTTCTTC	CASSASSYNEQFF
TRBV11-3	many	TRBJ2-3	NA	TGTGCCAGCAGCTTAAGTCGCGGTAGCGGATACACAGATACGCAGTATTTT	CASSLSRGSGYTDTQYF
TRBV11-2	many	TRBJ1-3	TRBD1	TGTGCCAGCAGCGCCGGGACAGTCCCTGGAAACACCATATATTTT	CASSAGTVPGNTIYF
TRBV29-1	few	TRBJ2-2	NA	TGCAGCGTTGATTCGGACAGCGGAAGGGGGGAGCTGTTTTTT	CSVDSDSGRGELFF
TRBV25-1	NA	TRBJ2-2	TRBD1	TGTGCCAGCAGAGAAACCGGGACAGATAACACCGGGGAGCTGTTTTTT	CASRETGTDNTGELFF
TRBV27	NA	TRBJ2-7	TRBD2	TGTGCCAGCAGTTATAGCGGGACGCCTAACGTCTACGAGCAGTACTTC	CASSYSGTPNVYEQYF
TRBV6-1	few	TRBJ2-5	NA	TGTGCCAGCAGTCCCCCGTGGGTGCAAGAGACCCAGTACTTC	CASSPPWVQETQYF
TRBV15	few	TRBJ2-1	NA	TGTGCCACCAGCGTACTGAGCAGCAGCGATGATAACAATGAGCAGTTCTTC	CATSVLSSSDDNNEQFF